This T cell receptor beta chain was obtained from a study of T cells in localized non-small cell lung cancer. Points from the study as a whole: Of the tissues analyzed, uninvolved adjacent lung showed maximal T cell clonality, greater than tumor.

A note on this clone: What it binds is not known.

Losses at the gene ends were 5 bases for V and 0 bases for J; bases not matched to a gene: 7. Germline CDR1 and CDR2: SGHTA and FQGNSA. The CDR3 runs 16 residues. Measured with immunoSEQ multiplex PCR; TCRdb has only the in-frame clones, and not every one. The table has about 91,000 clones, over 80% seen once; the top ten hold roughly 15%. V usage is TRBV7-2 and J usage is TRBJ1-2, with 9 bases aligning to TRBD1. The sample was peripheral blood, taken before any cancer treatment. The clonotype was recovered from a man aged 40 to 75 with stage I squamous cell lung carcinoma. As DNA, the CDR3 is TGTGCCAGCAGCGCCGGGGGACAGGGTTCTAACTATGGCTACACCTTC. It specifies CASSAGGQGSNYGYTF.